This note documents a single T cell receptor beta chain sequence. This clone's antigen is unknown. No base quality information exists; no much larger clone differs at one position. The entire amount of isolated RNA was reverse transcribed using the High Capacity cDNA Reverse Transcription Kit, so the sequenced TCRB transcripts were expressed ones. Stem cell-like memory T cell samples underwent survey-depth immunoSEQ sequencing, averaging approximately 1 million total reads per sample. After sorted cells were lysed in RLT buffer, RNA was extracted with DNase-treated RNeasy Micro or Mini kits, with the choice depending on cell number. Each cell subset was processed separately to prevent cross-contamination, with patient and healthy donor samples processed together. Using the immunoSEQ multiplex PCR, TCRB sequences were amplified from cDNA into 87-bp fragments spanning the CDR3 region. The amplicons were sequenced using the Illumina HiSeq platform. The authors' analysis ran thus. PCR bias was corrected computationally using synthetic template baselines, and reads within Hamming distance 2 were collapsed, with unmergeable singletons discarded. Reads were aligned against IMGT so that V, D and J genes, CDR3 length and insertions or deletions at six rearrangement sites could be assigned. Within each subset, clonotype counts were normalized to the number of sorted cells before true diversity and Gini coefficients were calculated with the tcR R package. The overlap coefficient, calculated on TCRB nucleotide sequences, was used to quantify repertoire sharing. Imported from immuneACCESS, the table was reduced by TCRdb to in-frame sequences with V and J called. These copies leave out some clones; in studies compared against another copy, an unresolved V gene accounts for under half, and the cause of the remainder is not known. Clonal size and the V and J genes are those of that table, whereas D and trimming came from the DNA. This sample comprises tens of thousands of clones, about 32% of them detected only once. The ten biggest clones cover 0.45% of the sample.

This sample is part of a study of beta chain features in type 1 diabetes (dated by TCRdb to 2017 to 2018). Context from the whole study: Mean age, gender distribution, total cell number and subset yield were not different between patients and healthy donors. In the study, recently diagnosed type 1 diabetes patients and matched healthy donors were compared on the TCRB repertoires of their sorted circulating CD4+ T cell subsets. Whereas all 30 or so donors provided naive and central memory subsets, regulatory and stem cell-like memory subsets were isolated from just 8 patients and roughly eight healthy donors. A total of 100 million to 140 million sorted cells were examined across all samples, and the number of cells per subset was strongly correlated with RNA yield.

The CDR3 has 12 amino acids, counting the end cysteine and phenylalanine. Only CDR3 DNA is held: 36 bases, read in frame from base 1. Relative to germline, V is 5 bases shorter and J is 6 bases shorter, with 5 bases between their ends. Via the germline V gene (reference sequence), CDR1 is MNHEY and CDR2 SMNVEV. From each donor, a single peripheral blood sample of about 110 mL on average was drawn into heparinised tubes. Naive, central memory, regulatory and stem cell-like memory CD4+ T cells were sorted on a BD FACSAria II using a panel including CD45RO, CCR7, CD25, CD127, CD95 and CD27. Every sorted population had a purity above 98%. PBMCs were separated immediately by Lymphoprep density gradient centrifugation and were stained directly, without being cultured. To minimize batch effects, samples were stained and sorted in pairs, one healthy donor with one patient per experiment. Study-wide findings and limitations: Naive, central memory and regulatory TCRB repertoires appeared to be more similar among patients than among healthy donors. Shorter templates might have been favored by PCR, but patient and control samples were amplified and corrected together, so both groups would have been affected equally by any skew. At VDJ recombination sites, type 1 diabetes patients had fewer insertions and more deleted nucleotides, which implies abnormalities in thymic rearrangement. A moderate but significant shortening of TCRB CDR3 length was observed in type 1 diabetes patients in all four CD4+ subsets. Because the HLA sub-analyses included only small numbers of individuals, any influence of HLA type on TCRB rearrangement was left unresolved. Because cDNA was sequenced instead of genomic DNA, highly expressing activated cells could be over-represented, though the groups showed no difference in activation or CD3 levels.

This receptor was obtained from a young woman in good health. The rearranged segments are TRBV27 and TRBJ1-6, with an unclear D gene assignment. The sequencing sample was made of stem cell memory CD4+ T cells from blood. The cell subset or site label here, explained by the study, means: stem cell-like memory CD4+ T cells. CDR3 reads: CASSRLNSPLHF. The DNA reads as follows: TGTGCCAGCAGTCGACTTAATTCACCCCTCCACTTT.